This is a list of T cell receptor beta chains from one sample in a study of cytomegalovirus exposure and HLA in healthy donors. Some clones are missing from TCRdb's copy, which holds only in-frame ones; the method was immunoSEQ multiplex PCR. This sample has roughly 160,000 clones; about 85% occur once, and the top ten carry 1%. Sequencing was carried out using PBMCs. Source of these receptors: a boy aged 2 to 9 in good health and CMV-seronegative. Each CDR3 is given without its conserved first and last residue. Expanded clones are given a class, and other clones once, few, many or no size at all.

CDR3 protein: ASSEADSTTFEKLF
clone size: NA
V gene: TRBV6-1
J gene: TRBJ1-4

CDR3 protein: ASSGGQSSGNTIY
clone size: few
V gene: TRBV5-1
J gene: TRBJ1-3

CDR3 protein: ASSDPVAKNIQY
clone size: NA
V gene: TRBV2
J gene: TRBJ2-4

CDR3 protein: ASSPLSGNEQF
clone size: NA
V gene: TRBV19
J gene: TRBJ2-1

CDR3 protein: ASSYSSLNTEAF
clone size: NA
V gene: TRBV6-6
J gene: TRBJ1-1

CDR3 protein: ASYIQGEFGGYT
clone size: NA
V gene: TRBV2
J gene: TRBJ1-2

CDR3 protein: ASSGRGGGGYNEQF
clone size: NA
V gene: TRBV4-2
J gene: TRBJ2-1

CDR3 protein: ASSVHANTEAF
clone size: NA
V gene: TRBV7-9
J gene: TRBJ1-1

CDR3 protein: ASSLDAASEY
clone size: few
V gene: TRBV5-1
J gene: TRBJ2-3

CDR3 protein: ASSLAPEQPPGPPHQPQH
clone size: NA
V gene: TRBV7-4
J gene: TRBJ1-5

CDR3 protein: ASSSAWSFNEKLF
clone size: NA
V gene: TRBV7-9
J gene: TRBJ1-4

CDR3 protein: ASSPRWGEDTQY
clone size: NA
V gene: TRBV4-2
J gene: TRBJ2-3

CDR3 protein: ASSQDSTEAF
clone size: NA
V gene: TRBV2
J gene: TRBJ1-1

CDR3 protein: ASEALEASSYEQY
clone size: NA
V gene: TRBV7-6
J gene: TRBJ2-7

CDR3 protein: ASSDGQDAGELF
clone size: NA
V gene: TRBV25-1
J gene: TRBJ2-2

CDR3 protein: ASSHLRDGFRVQGRNSPLH
clone size: NA
V gene: TRBV14
J gene: TRBJ1-6

CDR3 protein: ASSLGGTGGPAYNEQF
clone size: NA
V gene: TRBV14
J gene: TRBJ2-1

CDR3 protein: ASGQTDNSPLH
clone size: NA
V gene: TRBV6-1
J gene: TRBJ1-6

CDR3 protein: ASSDRGAAAF
clone size: NA
V gene: TRBV6-1
J gene: TRBJ1-1

CDR3 protein: ASSAQGEQF
clone size: NA
V gene: TRBV7-9
J gene: TRBJ2-1

CDR3 protein: ASSDRETGELF
clone size: NA
V gene: TRBV6-4
J gene: TRBJ2-2

CDR3 protein: ASSSGNTEAF
clone size: NA
V gene: TRBV11-2
J gene: TRBJ1-1

CDR3 protein: ASSLRLAGDTGELF
clone size: NA
V gene: TRBV13
J gene: TRBJ2-2

CDR3 protein: ASSPRPDSRELF
clone size: NA
V gene: TRBV5-1
J gene: TRBJ2-2

CDR3 protein: ASSRLQSTDTQY
clone size: NA
V gene: TRBV11-2
J gene: TRBJ2-3

CDR3 protein: ASSISGRPEQF
clone size: NA
V gene: TRBV19
J gene: TRBJ2-1

CDR3 protein: ASSARWNTEAF
clone size: NA
V gene: TRBV28
J gene: TRBJ1-1

CDR3 protein: ASSLTQTGTGTEAF
clone size: NA
V gene: TRBV27
J gene: TRBJ1-1

CDR3 protein: ASRITGTPVAGELF
clone size: NA
V gene: TRBV6-6
J gene: TRBJ2-2

CDR3 protein: SAGTRNIQY
clone size: few
V gene: TRBV20-1
J gene: TRBJ2-4

CDR3 protein: ASSAWDSRDTIY
clone size: few
V gene: TRBV5-1
J gene: TRBJ1-3

CDR3 protein: ASSPGLAETQY
clone size: NA
V gene: TRBV18
J gene: TRBJ2-5

CDR3 protein: ASSPIPGGREKLF
clone size: NA
V gene: TRBV19
J gene: TRBJ1-4

CDR3 protein: ASSHLGGMNTEAF
clone size: NA
V gene: TRBV7-8
J gene: TRBJ1-1

CDR3 protein: ASSLVSPGAQY
clone size: NA
V gene: TRBV7-9
J gene: TRBJ2-3

CDR3 protein: ASSLSPRGYGYT
clone size: NA
V gene: TRBV27
J gene: TRBJ1-2

CDR3 protein: SSSSPGAGGETQY
clone size: NA
V gene: TRBV7-9
J gene: TRBJ2-5

CDR3 protein: ASSLETGDHYEQY
clone size: few
V gene: TRBV5-1
J gene: NA

CDR3 protein: ASSLASGSYEQY
clone size: NA
V gene: TRBV5-1
J gene: NA

CDR3 protein: ASRSTGANVLT
clone size: NA
V gene: TRBV10-3
J gene: TRBJ2-6

CDR3 protein: ASSSGQGAYEQY
clone size: NA
V gene: TRBV5-1
J gene: TRBJ2-7

CDR3 protein: AISEREEGADTQY
clone size: NA
V gene: TRBV10-3
J gene: TRBJ2-3